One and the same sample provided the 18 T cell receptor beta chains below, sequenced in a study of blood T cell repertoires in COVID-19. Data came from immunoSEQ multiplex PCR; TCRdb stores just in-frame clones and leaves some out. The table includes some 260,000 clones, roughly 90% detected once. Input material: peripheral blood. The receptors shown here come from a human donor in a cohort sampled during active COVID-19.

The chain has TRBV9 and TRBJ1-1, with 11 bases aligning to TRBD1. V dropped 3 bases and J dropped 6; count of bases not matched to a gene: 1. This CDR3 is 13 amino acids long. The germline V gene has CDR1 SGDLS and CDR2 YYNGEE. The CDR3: CASSAGQGAEAFF. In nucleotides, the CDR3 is TGTGCCAGCAGCGCGGGACAGGGGGCTGAAGCTTTCTTT.

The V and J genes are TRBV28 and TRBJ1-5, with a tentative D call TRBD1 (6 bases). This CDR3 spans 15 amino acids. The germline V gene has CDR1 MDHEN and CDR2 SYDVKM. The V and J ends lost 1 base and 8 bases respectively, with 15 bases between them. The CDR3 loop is CASSLSLGKGEPQHF. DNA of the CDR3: TGTGCCAGCAGTTTATCTCTGGGAAAGGGGGAGCCCCAGCATTTT.

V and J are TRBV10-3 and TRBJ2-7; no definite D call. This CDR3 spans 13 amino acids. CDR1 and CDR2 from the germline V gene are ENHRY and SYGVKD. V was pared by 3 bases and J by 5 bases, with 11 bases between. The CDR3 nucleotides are TGTGCCATCAGTGAATACAGAATGAACGAGCAGTACTTC. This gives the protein CAISEYRMNEQYF.

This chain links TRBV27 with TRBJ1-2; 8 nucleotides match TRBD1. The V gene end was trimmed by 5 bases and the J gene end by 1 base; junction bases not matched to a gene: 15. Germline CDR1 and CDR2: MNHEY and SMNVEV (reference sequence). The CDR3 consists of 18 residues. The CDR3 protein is CASSPTLWTGRDNYGYTF. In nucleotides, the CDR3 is TGTGCCAGCAGTCCAACCCTATGGACAGGGAGGGATAACTATGGCTACACCTTC.

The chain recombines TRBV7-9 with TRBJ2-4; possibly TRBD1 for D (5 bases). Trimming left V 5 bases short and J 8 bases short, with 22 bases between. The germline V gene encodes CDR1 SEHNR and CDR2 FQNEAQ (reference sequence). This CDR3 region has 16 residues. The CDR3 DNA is TGTGCCAGCAGCCCAGCACGCCGACAGTTCAGGGACATTCAGTACTTC. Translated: CASSPARRQFRDIQYF.

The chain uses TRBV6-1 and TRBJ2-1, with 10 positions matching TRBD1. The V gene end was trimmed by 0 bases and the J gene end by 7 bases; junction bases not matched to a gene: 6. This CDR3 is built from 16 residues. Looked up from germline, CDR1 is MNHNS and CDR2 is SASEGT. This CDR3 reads CASSEARGTGVNEQFF. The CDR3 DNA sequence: TGTGCCAGCAGTGAAGCGCGGGGGACAGGGGTGAATGAGCAGTTCTTC.

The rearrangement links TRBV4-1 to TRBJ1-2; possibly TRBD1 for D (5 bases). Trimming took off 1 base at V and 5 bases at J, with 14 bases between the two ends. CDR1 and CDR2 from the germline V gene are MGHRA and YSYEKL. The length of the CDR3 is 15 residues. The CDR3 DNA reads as TGCGCCAGCAGCCAAGTATCGCGACAGATATATGGCTACACCTTC. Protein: CASSQVSRQIYGYTF.

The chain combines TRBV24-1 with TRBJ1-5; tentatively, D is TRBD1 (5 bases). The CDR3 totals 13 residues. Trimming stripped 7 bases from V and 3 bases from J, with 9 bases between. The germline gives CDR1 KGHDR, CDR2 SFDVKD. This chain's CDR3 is CATSTGPNQPQHF. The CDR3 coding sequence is TGTGCCACCAGCACAGGTCCCAATCAGCCCCAGCATTTT.

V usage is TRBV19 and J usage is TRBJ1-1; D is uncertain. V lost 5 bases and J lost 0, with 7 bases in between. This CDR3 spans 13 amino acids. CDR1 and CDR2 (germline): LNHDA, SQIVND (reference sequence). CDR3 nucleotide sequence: TGTGCCAGTAGTTACACAGTGAACACTGAAGCTTTCTTT. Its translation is CASSYTVNTEAFF.

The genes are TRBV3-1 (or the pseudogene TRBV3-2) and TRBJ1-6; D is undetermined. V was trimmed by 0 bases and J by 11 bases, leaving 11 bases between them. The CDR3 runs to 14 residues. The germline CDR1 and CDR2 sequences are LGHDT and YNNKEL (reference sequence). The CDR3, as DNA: TGTGCCAGCAGCCAAGATGAGGGCCGGCCACCCCTCCACTTT. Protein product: CASSQDEGRPPLHF.

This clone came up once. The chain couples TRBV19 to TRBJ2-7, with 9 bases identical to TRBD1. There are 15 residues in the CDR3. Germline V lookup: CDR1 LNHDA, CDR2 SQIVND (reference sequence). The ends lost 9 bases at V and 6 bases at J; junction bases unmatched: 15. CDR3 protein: CASPPQTGGGSEQYF. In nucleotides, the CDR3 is TGTGCCAGCCCCCCCCAAACAGGGGGCGGAAGCGAGCAGTACTTC.

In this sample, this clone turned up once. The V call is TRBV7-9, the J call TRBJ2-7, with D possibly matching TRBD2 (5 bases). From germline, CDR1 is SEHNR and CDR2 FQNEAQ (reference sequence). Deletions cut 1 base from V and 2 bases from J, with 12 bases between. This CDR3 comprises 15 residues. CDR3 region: CASSLGSAGAYEQYF. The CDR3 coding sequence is TGTGCCAGCAGCTTAGGTAGCGCCGGGGCCTACGAGCAGTACTTC.

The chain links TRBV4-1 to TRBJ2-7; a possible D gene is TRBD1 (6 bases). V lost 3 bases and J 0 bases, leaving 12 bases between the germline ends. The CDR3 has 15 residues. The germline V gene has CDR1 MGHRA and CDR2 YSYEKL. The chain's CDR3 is CASSQADRSSYEQYF. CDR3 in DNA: TGCGCCAGCAGCCAGGCTGACAGGAGCTCCTACGAGCAGTACTTC.

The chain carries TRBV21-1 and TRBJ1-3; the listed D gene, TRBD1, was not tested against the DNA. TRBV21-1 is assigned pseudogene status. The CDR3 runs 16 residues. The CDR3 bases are TGTGCCAGCAGCAGCCTCAAGGGGCCCTCTGGAAACACCATATATTTT. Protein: CASSSLKGPSGNTIYF.

CDR3 amino acids: CASSLGDSSSYEQYF. As DNA, the CDR3 is TGCGCCAGCAGCCTGGGGGACAGTAGCTCCTACGAGCAGTACTTC. The gene calls are TRBV4-3 and TRBJ2-7, with 7 positions matching TRBD1. This CDR3 comprises 15 residues. Germline V gives CDR1 LGHNA, CDR2 YSLEER. V lost 4 bases, J lost 0 bases, and 6 bases stayed unmatched.

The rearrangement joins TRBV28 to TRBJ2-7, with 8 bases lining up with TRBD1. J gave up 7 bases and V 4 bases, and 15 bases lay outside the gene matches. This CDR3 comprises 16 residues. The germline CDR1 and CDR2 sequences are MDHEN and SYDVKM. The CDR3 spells CASSSRTGWGTYEQYF. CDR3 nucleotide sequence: TGTGCCAGCAGTTCCAGGACAGGGTGGGGTACTTATGAGCAGTACTTC.

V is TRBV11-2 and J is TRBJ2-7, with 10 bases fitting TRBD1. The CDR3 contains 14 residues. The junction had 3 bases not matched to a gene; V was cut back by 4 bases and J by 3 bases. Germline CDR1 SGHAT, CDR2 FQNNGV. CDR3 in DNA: TGTGCCAGCAGCTCAGGACAGGGGGTCTACGAGCAGTACTTC. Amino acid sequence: CASSSGQGVYEQYF.

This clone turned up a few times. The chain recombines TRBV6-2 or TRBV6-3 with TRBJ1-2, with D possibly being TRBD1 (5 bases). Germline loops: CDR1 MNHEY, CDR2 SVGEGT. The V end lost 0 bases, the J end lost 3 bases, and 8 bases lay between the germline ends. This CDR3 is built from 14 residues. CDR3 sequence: CASSYSDTYYGYTF. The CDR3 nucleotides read TGTGCCAGCAGTTACTCGGACACTTACTATGGCTACACCTTC.